The next 18 T cell receptor beta chains were all read from a single sample in a study of T cell changes during pregnancy in multiple sclerosis. Sequenced by immunoSEQ multiplex PCR; TCRdb stores in-frame clones only, minus some. The table lists about 39,000 clones, 90% to 95% of them singletons. The input for sequencing was CD4+ T cells from peripheral blood mononuclear cells, taken after pregnancy. The receptors shown here come from a female donor with multiple sclerosis, enrolled in a pregnancy study.

The rearrangement joins TRBV9 to TRBJ2-1, with a tentative D call TRBD1 (6 bases). CDR1 is SGDLS and CDR2 is YYNGEE in the germline V gene. V dropped 0 bases and J dropped 4 bases, with 11 bases sitting between them. The CDR3 has 15 amino acids. CDR3: CASSVAGQSYNEQFF. The CDR3 bases are TGTGCCAGCAGCGTAGCTGGACAGAGTTACAATGAGCAGTTCTTC.

This clone came up once. The rearrangement uses TRBV7-2 and TRBJ2-1; TRBD2 agrees at 8 bases. Germline-derived CDR1 and CDR2 are SGHTA and FQGNSA. Losses at the gene ends were 1 base for V and 0 bases for J; bases not matched to a gene: 11. The CDR3 sequence is 19 residues long. CDR3 loop: CASSLEAGGEWSSYNEQFF. The CDR3 coding sequence is TGTGCCAGCAGCTTAGAGGCGGGGGGAGAGTGGAGCTCCTACAATGAGCAGTTCTTC.

V usage is TRBV15 and J usage is TRBJ2-7; 11 nucleotides align to TRBD2. Germline lookup yields CDR1 LNHNV and CDR2 YYDKDF (reference sequence). The V and J ends lost 0 bases and 6 bases, in that order; junction bases with no gene match: 10. CDR3 length equals 17 residues. The CDR3 nucleotides read TGTGCCACCAGCAGAGATCTGATTAGCGGGGGGGCCGGCGAGCAGTACTTC. Translated, it gives CATSRDLISGGAGEQYF.

The chain couples TRBV19 to TRBJ1-2; 7 nucleotides line up with TRBD1. Germline trimming cut 5 bases from V and 5 bases from J; bases unmatched to any gene: 14. CDR3 length: 16 residues. Germline V gene sequence: CDR1 LNHDA, CDR2 SQIVND (reference sequence). The chain's CDR3 is CASSRLRQGTRYGYTF. The CDR3 nucleotides read TGTGCCAGTAGTCGCCTCCGACAGGGCACTCGGTATGGCTACACCTTC.

This chain connects TRBV7-9 to TRBJ1-3, with TRBD1 matching 8 bases. V dropped 0 bases and J dropped 2; count of bases not matched to a gene: 3. Germline-derived CDR1 and CDR2 are SEHNR and FQNEAQ (reference sequence). The CDR3 has 16 amino acids. CDR3 sequence: CASSLASDRAGNTIYF. The DNA of the CDR3 is TGTGCCAGCAGCTTAGCGTCGGACAGGGCTGGAAACACCATATATTTT.

This rearrangement joins TRBV7-6 to TRBJ1-4, with D possibly being TRBD1 (6 bases). The CDR3 extends over 16 amino acids. The V end was cut by 4 bases, the J end by 8 bases, with 20 bases between. Germline V lookup: CDR1 SGHVS, CDR2 FNYEAQ. The chain's CDR3 is CASSSTSGAFGEKLFF. The CDR3 bases are TGTGCCAGCAGCTCTACCTCAGGGGCCTTTGGGGAAAAACTGTTTTTT.

The J gene is TRBJ1-6, the V gene TRBV6-1; TRBD1 might be the D (6 bases). The germline V gene encodes CDR1 MNHNS and CDR2 SASEGT. This CDR3 comprises 14 residues. V was cut by 5 bases and J by 7 bases, with 12 bases left in between. The CDR3: CASSPGQTNSPLHF. The CDR3 DNA reads as TGTGCCAGCAGTCCCGGACAGACCAATTCACCCCTCCACTTT.

The V gene is TRBV6-1, the J gene TRBJ2-3, with TRBD1 matching 7 bases. The CDR3 covers 14 residues. Germline assignment: CDR1 MNHNS and CDR2 SASEGT. Losses at the gene ends were 5 bases for V and 3 bases for J; bases not matched to a gene: 5. The CDR3 is CASSIRDSTDTQYF. The DNA for the CDR3 is TGTGCCAGCAGTATACGGGACAGTACAGATACGCAGTATTTT.

In its sample, this clone was seen once. The chain couples TRBV4-2 to TRBJ2-5, with 10 bases aligning to TRBD2. Germline V gives CDR1 LGHNA, CDR2 YNFKEQ. The CDR3 spans 15 residues. The junction had 1 base not matched to a gene; V was cut back by 0 bases and J by 3 bases. The CDR3 sequence: CASSQEGLAEETQYF. As DNA, the CDR3 is TGTGCCAGCAGCCAAGAAGGACTAGCGGAAGAGACCCAGTACTTC.

V and J are TRBV19 and TRBJ2-4; 8 nucleotides agree with TRBD2. The CDR3 length is 13 residues. CDR1 LNHDA and CDR2 SQIVND come from the germline V gene (reference sequence). J lost 7 bases, V lost 1 base, and 0 bases had no gene match. CDR3 nucleotide sequence: TGTGCCAGTAGTATAGCGGGGGGGAACATTCAGTACTTC. Translated, it gives CASSIAGGNIQYF.

The rearrangement links TRBV6-4 to TRBJ2-2; 12 bases map to TRBD1. Per the germline V gene, CDR1 is MRHNA and CDR2 is SNTAGT. Trimming cost V 6 bases and J 0 bases; bases outside gene matches: 8. The CDR3 is 18 residues long. In DNA form, the CDR3 reads TGTGCCAGCAGCCCGGCCGGGACAGGGGGCCCGAACACCGGGGAGCTGTTTTTT. This encodes CASSPAGTGGPNTGELFF.

The chain employs TRBV10-3 and TRBJ1-3; D might be TRBD1 (5 bases). CDR3 size: 13 residues. The ends were cut back, 11 bases at V and 1 base at J, with 12 bases in the middle. Per germline, CDR1 ENHRY and CDR2 SYGVKD. Written as DNA, the CDR3 is TGTGCCGTAGAAGGGGAATCTGGAAACACCATATATTTT. The encoded protein is CAVEGESGNTIYF.

This clone was detected only once. The chain has TRBV23-1 and TRBJ1-2; weak D call: TRBD1 (6 bases). TRBV23-1 is sorted into the ORF group, with uncertain function. V was pared by 4 bases and J by 14 bases, with 20 bases between. The CDR3 extends over 13 amino acids. The CDR3 DNA sequence: TGCGCCAGCAGTCGGTGGTTACAGGGAGTTCGAACCTTC. Its protein is CASSRWLQGVRTF.

CDR3 sequence (DNA): TGTGCCAGTAGTATGAGCGACACCCTAGCGACAAAAGCTTTCTTT. Encoded protein: CASSMSDTLATKAFF. This chain uses TRBV19 with TRBJ1-1; no reliable D call. The V gene's germline CDR1 is LNHDA and CDR2 SQIVND (reference sequence). Deletions cut 3 bases from V and 9 bases from J, with 20 bases between. The CDR3 length is 15 residues.

V and J are TRBV30 and TRBJ1-1; 10 bases are shared with TRBD1. The J segment lost 1 base and the V segment lost 3 bases, leaving 14 bases of the junction unmatched. CDR1 GTSNPN and CDR2 SVGIG come from the germline V gene (reference sequence). This CDR3 has 18 amino acids. CDR3 bases: TGTGCCTGGAGCATCTCTGGAGGGACAGGGGCAAGGAACACTGAAGCTTTCTTT. Translating it yields CAWSISGGTGARNTEAFF.

The rearrangement links TRBV9 to TRBJ1-1; TRBD1 is a possible D gene (5 bases). There are 15 residues in the CDR3. Between the trimmed V and J ends, which lost 0 bases and 2 bases, there was a span of 11 bases. The germline V gene has CDR1 SGDLS and CDR2 YYNGEE. CDR3 region: CASSVDLGANTEAFF. The CDR3 DNA reads TGTGCCAGCAGCGTAGATTTAGGGGCTAACACTGAAGCTTTCTTT.

The CDR3 sequence: CAISKTYEQYF. The CDR3 DNA is TGTGCCATCAGCAAAACCTACGAGCAGTACTTC. The chain uses TRBV10-3 and TRBJ2-7; D not resolved. The length of the CDR3 is 11 residues. Trimming removed 6 bases at V and 2 bases at J, with 5 bases between. Germline lookup yields CDR1 ENHRY and CDR2 SYGVKD.

J is TRBJ1-5 and V is TRBV2; D unresolved. Per the germline V gene, CDR1 is SNHLY and CDR2 is FYNNEI. Trimming left V 7 bases short and J 0 bases short, with 4 bases between. The CDR3 consists of 12 residues. The CDR3 nucleotides are TGTGCCAGCACGTCTAGCAATCAGCCCCAGCATTTT. Protein sequence: CASTSSNQPQHF.